The clone carrying this TCR beta chain was seen ten or more times. Antigen: not known. The germline V gene has CDR1 SGHTA and CDR2 FQGNSA. The V gene lost 5 bases and the J gene lost 2 bases, with 6 bases spanning the gap. This CDR3 spans 12 amino acids. MiXCR was run by TCRdb on the reads, yielding one entry per CDR3 protein. The repertoire has around 500,000 distinct CDR3 sequences, about 44% of them found once; the top ten carry around 44%. This entry belongs to a study of T cell repertoires in cytomegalovirus infection. The gene calls are TRBV7-2 and TRBJ1-1; D is uncertain. The sequencing used cultured PBMCs, collected from culture after CMV antigen stimulation. The source of this sequence is a human donor in good health (CMV status not recorded). Some clones in this sample may be carry-over from other donors' samples. CDR3 residues: CASSVGNTEAFF. The CDR3 DNA follows: TGTGCCAGCAGCGTGGGAAACACTGAAGCTTTCTTT.